One sample yielded the 26 T cell receptor beta chains listed below, sequenced in a study of cytomegalovirus exposure and HLA in healthy donors. The method was immunoSEQ multiplex PCR; TCRdb's version includes in-frame clones alone and lacks a portion of them. Seen here are under 250,000 clones, around 87% observed once, and the top ten hold 2% to 2.5%. Sequences were obtained from PBMCs. These receptors all stem from a woman under 30 in good health and CMV-seropositive.

The CDR3: CASSQETAGAFF. The CDR3 coding sequence is TGCGCCAGCAGCCAAGAGACCGCCGGGGCTTTCTTT. V and J are TRBV4-1 and TRBJ1-1; D is undetermined. Per germline, CDR1 MGHRA and CDR2 YSYEKL. V was cut by 0 bases and J by 11 bases, with 10 bases left in between. This CDR3 spans 12 amino acids.

This chain uses TRBV6-5 with TRBJ1-4, with TRBD1 matching over 7 bases. The germline gives CDR1 MNHEY, CDR2 SVGAGI. V gave up 4 bases and J gave up 4 bases; unmatched junction bases: 9. The CDR3 consists of 16 residues. This CDR3 reads CASSLDRSPSNEKLFF. The CDR3 nucleotides read TGTGCCAGCAGTTTGGACAGGTCTCCCAGTAATGAAAAACTGTTTTTT.

The rearrangement uses TRBV5-1 and TRBJ2-5; TRBD1 agrees at 8 bases. The CDR3 consists of 14 residues. CDR1 is SGHRS and CDR2 is YFSETQ in the germline V gene. The V segment lost 3 bases and the J segment 1 base; nucleotides outside the gene matches: 2. CDR3 loop: CASSSDRGQETQYF. Written as DNA, the CDR3 is TGCGCCAGCAGCTCAGACAGGGGCCAAGAGACCCAGTACTTC.

This chain connects TRBV5-4 to TRBJ2-1, with TRBD2 matching 9 bases. The length of the CDR3 is 14 residues. Per germline, CDR1 SGHNT and CDR2 YYREEE (reference sequence). The J segment lost 6 bases and the V segment lost 2 bases, leaving 3 bases of the junction unmatched. The CDR3 protein is CASSLEAGGNEQFF. The DNA of the CDR3 is TGTGCCAGCAGCTTAGAAGCGGGGGGCAATGAGCAGTTCTTC. The complete variable domain, with remaining parts taken from reference TRBV5-4 and TRBJ2-1, reads ETGVTQSPTHLIKTRGQQVTLRCSSQSGHNTVSWYQQALGQGPQFIFQYYREEENGRGNFPPRFSGLQFPNYSSELNVNALELDDSALYLCASSLEAGGNEQFFGPGTRLTVL.

J is TRBJ1-1 and V is TRBV7-9, with D maybe TRBD1 (6 bases). V was pared by 5 bases and J by 4 bases, with 20 bases between. CDR3 length equals 16 residues. Germline V lookup: CDR1 SEHNR, CDR2 FQNEAQ (reference sequence). CDR3 bases: TGTGCCAGCAGCCCCGGACCTGGGGGCGCCGGCACTGAAGCTTTCTTT. It specifies CASSPGPGGAGTEAFF.

This sequence joins TRBV28 and TRBJ1-2; 12 nucleotides match TRBD1. There are 17 residues in the CDR3. Germline V gene data show CDR1 as MDHEN and CDR2 as SYDVKM. Trimming cost V 5 bases and J 4 bases; bases outside gene matches: 11. In DNA form, the CDR3 reads TGTGCCAGCAGTACAGCGAGGGACAGGGGGCTTGTCTATGGCTACACCTTC. Encoded protein: CASSTARDRGLVYGYTF.

The rearrangement joins TRBV5-1 to TRBJ2-3, with 7 bases that match TRBD1. The length of the CDR3 is 17 residues. After removal of 6 bases from V and 2 bases from J, the junction contained 15 bases not matched to a gene. Germline-derived CDR1 and CDR2 are SGHRS and YFSETQ. DNA for the CDR3: TGCGCCAGCACCAATTACCCCGGGACAGCAACCACAGATACGCAGTATTTT. Its protein is CASTNYPGTATTDTQYF.

This clone was picked up one time. J is TRBJ2-1 and V is TRBV11-3; D unclear. V lost 5 bases, J lost 2 bases, and 7 bases lay in between. The V gene's germline CDR1 is SGHNT and CDR2 YENEEA. There are 13 residues in the CDR3. Written as DNA, the CDR3 is TGTGCCAGCAGCGGAGCTACCTACAATGAGCAGTTCTTC. Translated, it gives CASSGATYNEQFF.

The chain joins TRBV30 to TRBJ1-1, with D hard to call. Germline V lookup: CDR1 GTSNPN, CDR2 SVGIG (reference sequence). Trimming pared 1 base from V and 0 bases from J, leaving 6 bases between. This CDR3 is 13 amino acids long. The CDR3 bases are TGTGCCTGGAGTGACGGTGTGAACACTGAAGCTTTCTTT. It encodes CAWSDGVNTEAFF.

The rearrangement joins TRBV4-1 to TRBJ1-1; D is possibly TRBD1 (5 bases). The CDR3 consists of 15 residues. Germline CDR1 is MGHRA and CDR2 is YSYEKL. Trimming cost V 0 bases and J 3 bases, with 11 bases left between them. Written as DNA, the CDR3 is TGCGCCAGCAGCCAAGAAGGTCCGGGGGACACTGAAGCTTTCTTT. Protein product: CASSQEGPGDTEAFF.

This chain links TRBV30 with TRBJ1-2; 8 nucleotides line up with TRBD1. Per germline, CDR1 GTSNPN and CDR2 SVGIG (reference sequence). V trimming: 6 bases; J trimming: 4 bases; junction bases outside the gene matches: 4. The CDR3 runs 12 residues. This CDR3 is CACDRGGYGYTF. In DNA, the CDR3 is TGTGCCTGTGACAGGGGAGGCTATGGCTACACCTTC.

In DNA, the CDR3 is TGTGCCAGCAGATACGGAGGGTCTTTGGCAGATACGCAGTATTTT. This sequence encodes CASRYGGSLADTQYF. The gene calls are TRBV27 and TRBJ2-3; maybe TRBD2 (6 bases). Germline V gene data show CDR1 as MNHEY and CDR2 as SMNVEV (reference sequence). V lost 6 bases and J 4 bases, leaving 17 bases between the germline ends. CDR3 length equals 15 residues.

The chain links TRBV27 to TRBJ1-2; 7 nucleotides agree with TRBD1. V trimming: 6 bases; J trimming: 8 bases; junction bases outside the gene matches: 6. The CDR3 contains 12 residues. CDR1 and CDR2 (germline): MNHEY, SMNVEV (reference sequence). CDR3 coding DNA: TGTGCCAGCAGCCGAGGGGGCCAGGGCTACACCTTC. Amino acids: CASSRGGQGYTF.

J is TRBJ1-2 and V is TRBV5-1; 9 nucleotides line up with TRBD1. V lost 4 bases and J lost 8; bases outside the gene matches: 12. The CDR3 contains 15 residues. Germline V lookup: CDR1 SGHRS, CDR2 YFSETQ. The CDR3 nucleotides read TGCGCCAGCAGCCCCCGTCGCGACAGGGGGAGAGGCTACACCTTC. Residues: CASSPRRDRGRGYTF.

The V and J genes are TRBV9 and TRBJ1-2; a possible D gene is TRBD1 (6 bases). Trimming removed 3 bases at V and 2 bases at J, with 14 bases between. Per germline, CDR1 SGDLS and CDR2 YYNGEE. This CDR3 contains 15 residues. CDR3 loop: CASSGSTQGNYGYTF. The CDR3 nucleotides read TGTGCCAGCAGCGGTTCTACACAGGGAAACTATGGCTACACCTTC. The full variable domain, rest sourced from reference TRBV9 and TRBJ1-2, is DSGVTQTPKHLITATGQRVTLRCSPRSGDLSVYWYQQSLDQGLQFLIQYYNGEERAKGNILERFSAQQFPDLHSELNLSSLELGDSALYFCASSGSTQGNYGYTFGSGTRLTVV.

The chain uses TRBV11-3 and TRBJ1-3; possibly TRBD1 for D (6 bases). CDR3 length: 14 amino acids. With 5 bases removed from V and 2 bases from J, the gap between germline ends came to 10 bases. CDR1 SGHNT and CDR2 YENEEA come from the germline V gene. The CDR3 DNA follows: TGTGCCAGCAGCGCTTCAGGGGCTGGAAACACCATATATTTT. Protein: CASSASGAGNTIYF.

This chain joins TRBV6-1 and TRBJ1-3; D ambiguous. Trimming shortened V by 1 base and J by 0 bases, and 13 bases separated the two germline ends. From germline, CDR1 is MNHNS and CDR2 SASEGT. The CDR3 covers 17 residues. The CDR3 DNA reads TGTGCCAGCAGTGAAGGGCCGGTACAGTTCTCTGGAAACACCATATATTTT. It specifies CASSEGPVQFSGNTIYF.

V usage is TRBV4-1 and J usage is TRBJ2-3; 10 bases map to TRBD2. CDR3 size: 17 residues. CDR1 MGHRA and CDR2 YSYEKL come from the germline V gene. The junction had 20 bases not matched to a gene; V was cut back by 10 bases and J by 7 bases. CDR3 sequence reads: CATSTRVLAGVKNTQYF. CDR3 nucleotides: TGCGCCACCTCCACGAGGGTCCTAGCGGGAGTTAAAAATACGCAGTATTTT.

The gene calls are TRBV2 and TRBJ1-4, with 7 bases that match TRBD1. Germline CDR1 SNHLY, CDR2 FYNNEI. The CDR3 runs 17 residues. Trimming at V came to 2 bases and at J to 0 bases, leaving 6 bases not matched to a gene. This CDR3 reads CASSETGTDATNEKLFF. CDR3 in DNA: TGTGCCAGCAGTGAAACGGGGACAGATGCAACTAATGAAAAACTGTTTTTT.

This clone has only a few counts. CDR3 region: CASSSGQGGQPQHF. The CDR3 DNA reads as TGCGCCAGCAGCTCAGGACAGGGTGGTCAGCCCCAGCATTTT. The chain carries TRBV5-1 and TRBJ1-5, with TRBD1 matching 8 bases. This CDR3 comprises 14 residues. J was trimmed by 6 bases and V by 3 bases; bases with no gene match: 5. CDR1 is SGHRS, CDR2 YFSETQ, per germline. Supplemented by reference TRBV5-1 and TRBJ1-5, the full variable domain reads KAGVTQTPRYLIKTRGQQVTLSCSPISGHRSVSWYQQTPGQGLQFLFEYFSETQRNKGNFPGRFSGRQFSNSRSEMNVSTLELGDSALYLCASSSGQGGQPQHFGDGTRLSIL.

V usage is TRBV2 and J usage is TRBJ1-1; no reliable D call. Per the germline V gene, CDR1 is SNHLY and CDR2 is FYNNEI. V lost 7 bases to trimming and J lost 0 bases, with 12 bases between them. This CDR3 comprises 14 residues. CDR3 sequence: CASIRSNLNTEAFF. The CDR3 coding sequence is TGTGCCAGCATCAGGTCAAATCTGAACACTGAAGCTTTCTTT.

This clone was picked up many times. The rearrangement uses TRBV4-2 and TRBJ1-2, with 11 bases identical to TRBD1. This CDR3 contains 17 residues. Germline CDR1 LGHNA, CDR2 YNFKEQ. Unmatched junction bases numbered 5, after V lost 0 bases and J lost 2 bases. This CDR3 is CASSQDLGDRGNYGYTF. The CDR3 bases are TGTGCCAGCAGCCAAGATCTCGGGGACAGGGGGAACTATGGCTACACCTTC.

This chain connects TRBV28 to TRBJ1-5; TRBD1 aligns across 7 bases. Germline V gives CDR1 MDHEN, CDR2 SYDVKM. Trimming took 10 bases from V and 4 from J; bases not matched to a gene: 4. The CDR3 is 12 amino acids. CDR3 amino acids: CANKQGNQPQHF. DNA of the CDR3: TGTGCCAACAAACAGGGGAATCAGCCCCAGCATTTT.

The rearrangement joins TRBV30 to TRBJ1-1; unclear D gene. This CDR3 spans 12 amino acids. V was clipped by 0 bases and J by 2 bases, with 4 bases between them. Germline V lookup: CDR1 GTSNPN, CDR2 SVGIG (reference sequence). The CDR3 region has the DNA TGTGCCTGGAGTGTCACTAACACTGAAGCTTTCTTT. This gives the protein CAWSVTNTEAFF.

This sequence joins TRBV30 and TRBJ2-1; 9 bases are shared with TRBD2. CDR1 and CDR2 from the germline V gene are GTSNPN and SVGIG (reference sequence). The CDR3 length is 13 residues. Unmatched junction bases numbered 2, after V lost 0 bases and J lost 8 bases. CDR3 sequence (DNA): TGTGCCTGGAGTGTACTAGCGGGTGATGAGCAGTTCTTC. It translates to CAWSVLAGDEQFF. Full variable domain (outside the CDR3, taken from reference TRBV30 and TRBJ2-1): SQTIHQWPATLVQPVGSPLSLECTVEGTSNPNLYWYRQAAGRGLQLLFYSVGIGQISSEVPQNLSASRPQDRQFILSSKKLLLSDSGFYLCAWSVLAGDEQFFGPGTRLTVL.

The rearrangement joins TRBV9 to TRBJ2-7; possible D gene TRBD1, 5 bases. Germline loops: CDR1 SGDLS, CDR2 YYNGEE. V lost 0 bases and J 7 bases, leaving 17 bases between the germline ends. The CDR3 totals 15 residues. The CDR3 loop reads CASSVDGRASGEQYF. CDR3 bases: TGTGCCAGCAGCGTAGACGGCAGGGCTTCGGGTGAGCAGTACTTC.